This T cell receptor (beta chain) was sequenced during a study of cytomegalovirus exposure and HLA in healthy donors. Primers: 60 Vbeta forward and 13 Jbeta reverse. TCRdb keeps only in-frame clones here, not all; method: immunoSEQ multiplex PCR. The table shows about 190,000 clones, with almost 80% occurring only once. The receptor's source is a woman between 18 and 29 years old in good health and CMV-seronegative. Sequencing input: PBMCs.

The CDR3 region is CASSLGPTDTQYF. The CDR3 nucleotides read TGTGCCAGCAGCTTAGGTCCGACAGATACGCAGTATTTT. The V and J genes are TRBV11-2 and TRBJ2-3; D remains unclear. The V gene's germline CDR1 is SGHAT and CDR2 FQNNGV. Trimming left V 1 base short and J 3 bases short, with 5 bases between. The CDR3 covers 13 residues.